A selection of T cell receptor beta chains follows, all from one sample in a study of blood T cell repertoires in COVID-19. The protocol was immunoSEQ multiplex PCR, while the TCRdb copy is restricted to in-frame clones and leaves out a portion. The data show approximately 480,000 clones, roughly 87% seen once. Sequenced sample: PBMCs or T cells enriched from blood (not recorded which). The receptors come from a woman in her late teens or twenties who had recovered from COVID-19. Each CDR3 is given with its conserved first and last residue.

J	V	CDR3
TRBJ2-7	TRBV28	CASSWSGTGNEQYF
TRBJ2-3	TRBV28	CASSLAGGQDTQYF
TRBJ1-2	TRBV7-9	CASSLLEYRPQGDYTF
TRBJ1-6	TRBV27	CASSLSWAGERTSPLHF
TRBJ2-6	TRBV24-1	CATSDPSRLPGANVLTF
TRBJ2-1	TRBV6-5	CASSPIGGHGEQFF
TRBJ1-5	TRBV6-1	CASSDQVGTRAQHF
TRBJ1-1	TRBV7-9	CASSFISRGNTEAFF
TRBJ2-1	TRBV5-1	CASSATGGYNEQFF
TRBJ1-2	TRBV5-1	CASSLAGDSSYSNYGYTF
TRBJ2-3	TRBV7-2	CASSPQRGASDTQYF
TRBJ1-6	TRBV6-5	CATPSRGENSPLHF